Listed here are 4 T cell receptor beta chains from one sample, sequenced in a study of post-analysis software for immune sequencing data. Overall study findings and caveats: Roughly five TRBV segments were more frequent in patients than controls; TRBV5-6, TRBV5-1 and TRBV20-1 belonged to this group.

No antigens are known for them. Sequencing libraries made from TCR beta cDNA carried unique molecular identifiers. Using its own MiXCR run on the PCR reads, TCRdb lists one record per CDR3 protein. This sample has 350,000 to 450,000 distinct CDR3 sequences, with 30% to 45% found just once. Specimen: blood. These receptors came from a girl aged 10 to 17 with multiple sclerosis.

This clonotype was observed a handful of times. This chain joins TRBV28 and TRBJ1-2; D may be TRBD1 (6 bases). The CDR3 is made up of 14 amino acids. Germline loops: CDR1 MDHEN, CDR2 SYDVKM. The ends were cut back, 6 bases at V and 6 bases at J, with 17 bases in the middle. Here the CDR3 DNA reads TGTGCCAGCAGGCCATGGGTTGGGGGCGATGGCTACACCTTC. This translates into CASRPWVGGDGYTF.

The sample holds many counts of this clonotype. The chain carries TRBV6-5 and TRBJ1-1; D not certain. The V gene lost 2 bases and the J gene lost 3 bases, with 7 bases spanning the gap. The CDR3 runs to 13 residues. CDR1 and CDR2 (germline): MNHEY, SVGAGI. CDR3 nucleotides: TGTGCCAGCAGTTACGGGCAGGACACTGAAGCTTTCTTT. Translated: CASSYGQDTEAFF.

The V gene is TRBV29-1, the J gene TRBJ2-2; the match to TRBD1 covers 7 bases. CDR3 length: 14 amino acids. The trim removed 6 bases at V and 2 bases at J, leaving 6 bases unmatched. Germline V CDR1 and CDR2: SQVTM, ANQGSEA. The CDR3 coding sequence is TGCAGCGTGAGGGACAGAATAAACACCGGGGAGCTGTTTTTT. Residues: CSVRDRINTGELFF.

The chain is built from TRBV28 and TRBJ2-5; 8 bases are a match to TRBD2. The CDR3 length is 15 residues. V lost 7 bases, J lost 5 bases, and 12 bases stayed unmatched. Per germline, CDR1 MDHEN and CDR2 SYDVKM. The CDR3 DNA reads TGTGCCAGCACTCGATCTAACGGGGGGGTTGAGACCCAGTACTTC. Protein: CASTRSNGGVETQYF.